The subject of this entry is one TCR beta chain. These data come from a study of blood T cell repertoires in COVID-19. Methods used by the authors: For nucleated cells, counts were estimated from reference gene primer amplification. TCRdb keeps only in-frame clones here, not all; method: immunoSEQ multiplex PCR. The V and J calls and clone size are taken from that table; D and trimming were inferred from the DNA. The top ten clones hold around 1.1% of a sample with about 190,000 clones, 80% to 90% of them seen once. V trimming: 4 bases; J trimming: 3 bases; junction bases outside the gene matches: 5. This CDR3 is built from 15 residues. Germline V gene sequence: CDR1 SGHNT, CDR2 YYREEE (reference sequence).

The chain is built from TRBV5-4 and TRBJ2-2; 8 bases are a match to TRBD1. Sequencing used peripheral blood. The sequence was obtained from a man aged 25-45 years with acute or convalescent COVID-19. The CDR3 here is CASSHSGGYTGELFF. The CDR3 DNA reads TGTGCCAGCAGCCATTCAGGGGGCTACACCGGGGAGCTGTTTTTT.